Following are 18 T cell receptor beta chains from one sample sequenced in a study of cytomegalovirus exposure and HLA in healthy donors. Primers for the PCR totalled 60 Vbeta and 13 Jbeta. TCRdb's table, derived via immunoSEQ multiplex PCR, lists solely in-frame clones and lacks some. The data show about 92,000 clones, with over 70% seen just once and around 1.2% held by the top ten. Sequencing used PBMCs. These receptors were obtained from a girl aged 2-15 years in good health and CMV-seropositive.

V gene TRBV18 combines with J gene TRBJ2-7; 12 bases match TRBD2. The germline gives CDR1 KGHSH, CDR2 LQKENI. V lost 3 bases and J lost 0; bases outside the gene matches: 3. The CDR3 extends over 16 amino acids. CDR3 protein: CASSPVTSGSSYEQYF. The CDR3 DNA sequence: TGTGCCAGCTCACCTGTGACTAGCGGGAGCTCCTACGAGCAGTACTTC.

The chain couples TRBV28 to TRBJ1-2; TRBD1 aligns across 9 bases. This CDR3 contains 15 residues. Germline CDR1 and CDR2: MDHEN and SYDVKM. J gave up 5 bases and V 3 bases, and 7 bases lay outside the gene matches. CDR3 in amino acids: CASSFRGGQGYGYTF. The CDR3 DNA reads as TGTGCCAGCAGTTTTAGGGGCGGACAGGGGTATGGCTACACCTTC.

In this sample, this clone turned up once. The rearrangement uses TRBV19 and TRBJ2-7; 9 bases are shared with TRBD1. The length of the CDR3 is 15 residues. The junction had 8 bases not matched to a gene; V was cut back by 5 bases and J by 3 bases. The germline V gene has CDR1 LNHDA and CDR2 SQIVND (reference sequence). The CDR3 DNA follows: TGTGCCAGTAGTTCCGGGACAGGGAACTTCTACGAGCAGTACTTC. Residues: CASSSGTGNFYEQYF.

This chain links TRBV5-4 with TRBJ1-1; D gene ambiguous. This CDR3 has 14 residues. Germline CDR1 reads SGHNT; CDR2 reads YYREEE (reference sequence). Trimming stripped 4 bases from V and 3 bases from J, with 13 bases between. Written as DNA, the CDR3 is TGTGCCAGCAGCCGCCGGTTGGGCGACACTGAAGCTTTCTTT. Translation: CASSRRLGDTEAFF.

The chain's CDR3 is CASSYSQGKQYF. The DNA for the CDR3 is TGTGCCAGCAGTTACTCTCAGGGAAAGCAGTACTTC. The V and J genes are TRBV6-6 and TRBJ2-7, with D tentatively TRBD1 (5 bases). Trimming removed 0 bases at V and 8 bases at J, with 8 bases between. Germline V gene lookup returns CDR1 MNHNY and CDR2 SVGAGI (reference sequence). This CDR3 contains 12 residues.

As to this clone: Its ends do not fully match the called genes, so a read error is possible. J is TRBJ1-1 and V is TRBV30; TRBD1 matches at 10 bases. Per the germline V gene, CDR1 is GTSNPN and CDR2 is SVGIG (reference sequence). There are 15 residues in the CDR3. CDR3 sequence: CVWGLDRGRATEAFF. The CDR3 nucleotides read TGTGTCTGGGGTCTTGACAGGGGGCGGGCCACTGAAGCTTTCTTT.

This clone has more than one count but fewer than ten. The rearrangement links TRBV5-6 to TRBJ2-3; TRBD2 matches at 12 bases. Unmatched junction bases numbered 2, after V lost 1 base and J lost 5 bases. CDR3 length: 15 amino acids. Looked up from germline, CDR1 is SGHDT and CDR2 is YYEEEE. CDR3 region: CASSLMTSGRDTQYF. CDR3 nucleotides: TGTGCCAGCAGCTTGATGACTAGCGGGAGAGATACGCAGTATTTT. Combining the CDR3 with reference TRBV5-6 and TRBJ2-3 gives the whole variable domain DAGVTQSPTHLIKTRGQQVTLRCSPKSGHDTVSWYQQALGQGPQFIFQYYEEEERQRGNFPDRFSGHQFPNYSSELNVNALLLGDSALYLCASSLMTSGRDTQYFGPGTRLTVL.

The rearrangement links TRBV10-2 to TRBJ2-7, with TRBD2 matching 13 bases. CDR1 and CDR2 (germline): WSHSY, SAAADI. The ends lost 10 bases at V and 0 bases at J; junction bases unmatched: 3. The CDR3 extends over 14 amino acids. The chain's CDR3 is CATRLAGGSYEQYF. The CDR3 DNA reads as TGCGCCACCCGACTAGCGGGAGGCTCCTACGAGCAGTACTTC.

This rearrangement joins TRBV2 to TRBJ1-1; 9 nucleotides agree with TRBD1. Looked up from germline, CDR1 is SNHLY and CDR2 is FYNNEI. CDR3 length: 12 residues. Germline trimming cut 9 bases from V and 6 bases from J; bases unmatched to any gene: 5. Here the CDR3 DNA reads TGTGCCAGGACCCGGGACAGGGCTGAAGCTTTCTTT. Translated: CARTRDRAEAFF.

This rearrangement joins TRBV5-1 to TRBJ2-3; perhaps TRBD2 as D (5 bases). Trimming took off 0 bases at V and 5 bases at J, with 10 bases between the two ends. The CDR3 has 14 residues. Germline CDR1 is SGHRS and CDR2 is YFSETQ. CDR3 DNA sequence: TGCGCCAGCAGCTTGGGTACTAGTAGAGATACGCAGTATTTT. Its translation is CASSLGTSRDTQYF.

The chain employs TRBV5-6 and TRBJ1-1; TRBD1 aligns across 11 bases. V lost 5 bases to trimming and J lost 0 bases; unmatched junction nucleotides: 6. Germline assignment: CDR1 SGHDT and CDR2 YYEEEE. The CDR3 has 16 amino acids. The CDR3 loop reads CASRRDRGVMNTEAFF. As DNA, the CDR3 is TGTGCCAGCAGAAGGGACAGGGGGGTTATGAACACTGAAGCTTTCTTT.

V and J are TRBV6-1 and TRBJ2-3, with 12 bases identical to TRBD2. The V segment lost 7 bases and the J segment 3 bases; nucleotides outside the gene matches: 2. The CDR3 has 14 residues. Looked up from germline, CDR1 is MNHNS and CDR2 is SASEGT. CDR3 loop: CASTLAGGTDTQYF. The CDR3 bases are TGTGCCAGCACACTAGCGGGAGGAACAGATACGCAGTATTTT.

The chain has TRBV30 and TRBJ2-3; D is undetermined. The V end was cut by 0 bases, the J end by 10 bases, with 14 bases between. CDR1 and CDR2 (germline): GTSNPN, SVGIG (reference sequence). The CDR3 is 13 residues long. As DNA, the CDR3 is TGTGCCTGGAGTGTGGATGGCAGGTATCCGCAGTATTTT. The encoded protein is CAWSVDGRYPQYF. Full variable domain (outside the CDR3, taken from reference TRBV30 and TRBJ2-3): SQTIHQWPATLVQPVGSPLSLECTVEGTSNPNLYWYRQAAGRGLQLLFYSVGIGQISSEVPQNLSASRPQDRQFILSSKKLLLSDSGFYLCAWSVDGRYPQYFGPGTRLTVL.

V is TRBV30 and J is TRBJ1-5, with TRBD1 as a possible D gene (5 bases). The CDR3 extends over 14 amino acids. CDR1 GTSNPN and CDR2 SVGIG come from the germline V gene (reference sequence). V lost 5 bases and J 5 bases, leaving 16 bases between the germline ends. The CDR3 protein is CAWSRVQEDQPQHF. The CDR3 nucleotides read TGTGCCTGGTCGCGAGTACAGGAAGATCAGCCCCAGCATTTT.

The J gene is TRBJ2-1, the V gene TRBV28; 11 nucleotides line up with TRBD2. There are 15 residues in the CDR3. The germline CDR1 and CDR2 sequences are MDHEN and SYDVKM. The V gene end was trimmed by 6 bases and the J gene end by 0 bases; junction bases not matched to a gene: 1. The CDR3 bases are TGTGCCAGCAGCGGACTAGCGGGCTCCTACAATGAGCAGTTCTTC. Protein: CASSGLAGSYNEQFF. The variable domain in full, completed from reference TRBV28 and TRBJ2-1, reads DVKVTQSSRYLVKRTGEKVFLECVQDMDHENMFWYRQDPGLGLRLIYFSYDVKMKEKGDIPEGYSVSREKKERFSLILESASTNQTSMYLCASSGLAGSYNEQFFGPGTRLTVL.

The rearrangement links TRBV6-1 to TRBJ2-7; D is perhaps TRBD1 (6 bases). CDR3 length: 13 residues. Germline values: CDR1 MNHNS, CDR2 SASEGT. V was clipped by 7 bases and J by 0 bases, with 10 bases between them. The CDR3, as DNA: TGTGCCAGCATTTGGACAGACTCCTACGAGCAGTACTTC. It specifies CASIWTDSYEQYF.

CDR3 bases: TGTGCCAGAAGCCGGACTAGCTACGAGCAGTACTTC. Translated: CARSRTSYEQYF. V and J are TRBV5-3 and TRBJ2-7; 7 nucleotides line up with TRBD2. TRBV5-3 is an ORF; its function is uncertain. After removal of 4 bases from V and 3 bases from J, the junction contained 1 base not matched to a gene. CDR3 length: 12 amino acids.

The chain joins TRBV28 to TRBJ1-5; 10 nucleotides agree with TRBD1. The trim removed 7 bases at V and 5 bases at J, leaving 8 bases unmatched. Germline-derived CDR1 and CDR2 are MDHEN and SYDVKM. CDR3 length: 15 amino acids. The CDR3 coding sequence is TGTGCCAGCATCACTCGGACAGGGGGTTATCAGCCCCAGCATTTT. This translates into CASITRTGGYQPQHF.